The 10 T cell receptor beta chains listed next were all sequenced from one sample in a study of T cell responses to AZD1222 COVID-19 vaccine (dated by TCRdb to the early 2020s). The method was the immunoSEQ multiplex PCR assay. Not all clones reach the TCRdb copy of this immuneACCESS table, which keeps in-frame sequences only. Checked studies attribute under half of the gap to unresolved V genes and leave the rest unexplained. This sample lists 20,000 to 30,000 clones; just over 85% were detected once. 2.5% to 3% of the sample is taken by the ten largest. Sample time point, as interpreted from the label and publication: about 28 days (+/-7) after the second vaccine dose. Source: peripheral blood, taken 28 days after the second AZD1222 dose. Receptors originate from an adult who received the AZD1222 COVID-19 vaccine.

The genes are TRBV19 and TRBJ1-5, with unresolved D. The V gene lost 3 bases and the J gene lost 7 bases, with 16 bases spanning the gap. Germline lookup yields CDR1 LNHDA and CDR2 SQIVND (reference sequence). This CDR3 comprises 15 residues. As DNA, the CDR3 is TGTGCCAGTAGTATCGGTCTAATGGTGGTACAGCCCCAGCATTTT. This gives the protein CASSIGLMVVQPQHF. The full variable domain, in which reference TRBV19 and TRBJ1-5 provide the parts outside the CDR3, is DGGITQSPKYLFRKEGQNVTLSCEQNLNHDAMYWYRQDPGQGLRLIYYSQIVNDFQKGDIAEGYSVSREKKESFPLTVTSAQKNPTAFYLCASSIGLMVVQPQHFGDGTRLSIL.

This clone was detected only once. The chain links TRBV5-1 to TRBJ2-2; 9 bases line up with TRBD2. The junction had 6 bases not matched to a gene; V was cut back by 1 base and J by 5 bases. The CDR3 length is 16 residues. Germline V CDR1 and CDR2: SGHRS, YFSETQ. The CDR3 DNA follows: TGCGCCAGCAGCTTGCGGGCTAGCGGGGATACCGGGGAGCTGTTTTTT. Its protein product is CASSLRASGDTGELFF.

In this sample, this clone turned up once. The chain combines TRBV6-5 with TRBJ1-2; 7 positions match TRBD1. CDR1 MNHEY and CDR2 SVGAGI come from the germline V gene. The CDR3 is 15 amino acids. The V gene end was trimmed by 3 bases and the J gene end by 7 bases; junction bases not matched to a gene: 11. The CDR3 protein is CASSYISRGRGGYTF. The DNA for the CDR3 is TGTGCCAGCAGTTATATCTCGAGGGGGCGCGGTGGCTACACCTTC.

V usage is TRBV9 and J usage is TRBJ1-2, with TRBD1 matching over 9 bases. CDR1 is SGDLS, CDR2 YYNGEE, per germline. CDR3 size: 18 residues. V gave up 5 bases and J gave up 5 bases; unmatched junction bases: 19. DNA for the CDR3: TGTGCCAGCAGGGACCCACCGGGACAGGGAGGGGCGGAATATGGCTACACCTTC. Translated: CASRDPPGQGGAEYGYTF.

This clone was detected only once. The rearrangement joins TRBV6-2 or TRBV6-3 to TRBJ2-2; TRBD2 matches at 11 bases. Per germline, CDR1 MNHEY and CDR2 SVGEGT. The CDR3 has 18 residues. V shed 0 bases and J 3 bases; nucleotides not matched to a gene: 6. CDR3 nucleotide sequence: TGTGCCAGCAGTTACTCGTGGCTAGCGGGGGGAGACACCGGGGAGCTGTTTTTT. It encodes CASSYSWLAGGDTGELFF.

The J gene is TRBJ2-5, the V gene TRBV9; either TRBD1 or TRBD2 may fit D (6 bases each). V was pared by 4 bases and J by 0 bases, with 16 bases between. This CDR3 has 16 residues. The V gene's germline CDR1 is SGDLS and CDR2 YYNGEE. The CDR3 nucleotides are TGTGCCAGCAGCCCGGGGGCGGGGAACCACCAAGAGACCCAGTACTTC. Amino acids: CASSPGAGNHQETQYF. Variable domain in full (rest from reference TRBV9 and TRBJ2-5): DSGVTQTPKHLITATGQRVTLRCSPRSGDLSVYWYQQSLDQGLQFLIQYYNGEERAKGNILERFSAQQFPDLHSELNLSSLELGDSALYFCASSPGAGNHQETQYFGPGTRLLVL.

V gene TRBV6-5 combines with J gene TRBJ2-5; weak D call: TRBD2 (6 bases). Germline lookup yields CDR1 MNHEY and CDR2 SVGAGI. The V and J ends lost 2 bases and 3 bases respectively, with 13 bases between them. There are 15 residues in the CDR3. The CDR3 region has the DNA TGTGCCAGCAGTTACGCACAGGCGGGGAAAGAGACCCAGTACTTC. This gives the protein CASSYAQAGKETQYF.

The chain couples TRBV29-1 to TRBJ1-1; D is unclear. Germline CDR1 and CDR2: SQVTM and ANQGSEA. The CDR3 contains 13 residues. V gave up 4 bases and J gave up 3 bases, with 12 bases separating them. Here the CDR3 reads CSVGPIEYTEAFF. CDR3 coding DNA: TGCAGCGTTGGCCCGATAGAGTACACTGAAGCTTTCTTT.

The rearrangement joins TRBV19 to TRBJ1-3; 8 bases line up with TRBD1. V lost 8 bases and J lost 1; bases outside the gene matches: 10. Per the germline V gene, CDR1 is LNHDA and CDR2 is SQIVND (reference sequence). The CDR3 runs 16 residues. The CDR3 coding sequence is TGTGCCAGTCTATCGGGACAGGAGAGTTCTGGAAACACCATATATTTT. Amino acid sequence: CASLSGQESSGNTIYF.

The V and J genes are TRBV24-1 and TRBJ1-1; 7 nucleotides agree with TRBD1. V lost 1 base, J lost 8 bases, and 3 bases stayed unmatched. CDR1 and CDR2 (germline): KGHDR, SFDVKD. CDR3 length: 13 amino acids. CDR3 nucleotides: TGTGCCACCAGTGATTTTGACAGGGCGGAAGCTTTCTTT. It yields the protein CATSDFDRAEAFF.